This entry is about one T cell receptor (beta chain). These data originate in a study of T cell repertoires in cytomegalovirus infection. TCRdb used MiXCR to reprocess the reads, holding one entry per CDR3 protein. The sample holds fewer than 550,000 distinct CDR3 sequences, roughly a third seen once. Specimen: PBMCs. The origin of this receptor is a human donor in good health (CMV status not recorded). Some clones in this sample may be carry-over from other donors' samples.

Written as DNA, the CDR3 is TGTGCCAGCGGTCCGACAGGGAAAGAGACCCAGTACTTC. Its translation: CASGPTGKETQYF. This chain joins TRBV28 and TRBJ2-5; TRBD1 aligns across 7 bases. This CDR3 is 13 amino acids long. In germline, CDR1 is MDHEN, CDR2 SYDVKM. Germline trimming cut 8 bases from V and 3 bases from J; bases unmatched to any gene: 6.